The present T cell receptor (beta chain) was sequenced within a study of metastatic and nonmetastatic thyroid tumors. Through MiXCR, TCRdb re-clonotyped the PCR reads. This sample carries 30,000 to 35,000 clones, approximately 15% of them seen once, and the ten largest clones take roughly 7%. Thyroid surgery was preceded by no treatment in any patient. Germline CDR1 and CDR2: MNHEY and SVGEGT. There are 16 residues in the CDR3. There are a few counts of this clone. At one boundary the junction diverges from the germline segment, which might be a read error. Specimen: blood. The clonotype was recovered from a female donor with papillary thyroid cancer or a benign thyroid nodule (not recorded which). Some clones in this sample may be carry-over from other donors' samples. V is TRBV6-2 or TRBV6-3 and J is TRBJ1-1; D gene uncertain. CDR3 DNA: TGTGCCAGCAGCCCCGGCGGCAGCCTGAGGAACACTGAAGCCTTCTTT. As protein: CASSPGGSLRNTEAFF.